This T cell receptor (beta chain) derives from a study of T cell responses to AZD1222 COVID-19 vaccine. About the research overall: Second doses that came at about 4 or about 12 weeks were put together.

V was pared by 0 bases and J by 0 bases, with 5 bases of the junction left unmatched. Looked up from germline, CDR1 is KGHSH and CDR2 is LQKENI. The CDR3 is 17 residues long. Findings and limits, study-wide: Mostly white British, mostly female donors; authors suggested clonal diversity may be underestimated.

Using immunoSEQ multiplex PCR, the repertoire was profiled, and TCRdb retains in-frame clones only, with some absent. This repertoire shows about 85,000 clones, 90% found once; its top ten account for around 3%. Note on this clone: The antigen remains undetermined.

The specimen was peripheral blood, collected on day 0 of AZD1222 vaccination. This TCR was recovered from an adult in good health. The chain recombines TRBV18 with TRBJ2-1, with 7 bases matching TRBD2. The CDR3 DNA reads TGTGCCAGCTCACCACCCCTAGCGGAAAGCTCCTACAATGAGCAGTTCTTC. This codes for CASSPPLAESSYNEQFF.